This paragraph covers one TCR beta chain sequence. These data come from a study of tumor-infiltrating lymphocytes in primary liver carcinoma. Total RNA amounting to around 530 ng was the source from which TCR beta cDNA was made with a constant-region primer. TCR beta libraries came from three nested multiplex PCR rounds using slightly modified ARM-PCR. TRBV1-TRBV30 forward primers paired with a C-beta reverse primer were used in the first two PCR rounds, which ran about 11 cycles each. TCRdb used MiXCR to reprocess the multiplex PCR reads, holding one entry per CDR3 protein. The sample has 44,000 or so distinct CDR3 sequences; 71% are singletons. Extraction of RNA together with DNA used about 17-30 mg of unsorted bulk tissue. V gave up 4 bases and J gave up 1 base, with 8 bases separating them. Germline V gene sequence: CDR1 SGHRS, CDR2 YFSETQ. This CDR3 region has 13 residues.

The V and J genes are TRBV5-1 and TRBJ1-1, with D unclear. The source of this sequence is a man aged 35 to 55 with primary liver carcinoma and hepatitis B virus infection. The sample taken for sequencing was liver tumor tissue from sampling region 5. This sample's subset: tumor region T5, tumor centre. The CDR3 sequence: CASSMRENTEAFF. The CDR3 bases are TGCGCCAGCAGCATGAGAGAGAACACTGAAGCTTTCTTT.